This T cell receptor (beta chain) came from a study of shared clonotypes between healthy human individuals. For this clone: Its target is unknown.

CD45RO negativity and positive selection for CCR7 defined naive CD8 cells, a population that excluded terminally differentiated effector memory CD45RA+ cells. Points from the study as a whole: Between several donors, naive CD4 clonotypes were shared at a level of approximately 5%. Only a few donors were included, so the genetic and exposure-history diversity represented was limited.

V was shortened by 3 bases and J by 11 bases, with 22 bases between the two germline ends. CDR1 is LNHDA and CDR2 is SQIVND in the germline V gene (reference sequence). The CDR3 has 15 amino acids. Every subset had its genomic DNA shared out evenly among several immunoSEQ plates. TCRdb's table, derived via immunoSEQ multiplex PCR, lists solely in-frame clones and lacks some. The sample has more than 2 million clones; around 96% are singletons. The sample was naive CD8+ T cells sorted from blood. The V call is TRBV19, the J call TRBJ1-1, with D maybe TRBD1 (6 bases). The TCR comes from a man aged 18 to 29 in good health. CDR3 residues: CASSMSGDGYYVAFF. The CDR3 coding sequence is TGTGCCAGTAGTATGTCAGGGGATGGATATTATGTGGCTTTCTTT.